This TCR beta chain appears in the sequencing data of a study of radiation and T cells in renal cell carcinoma. The time point: blood 2 weeks post-SBRT. Treatment meaning: 15 Gy SBRT to primary tumor, nephrectomy 4 weeks later. CDR1 and CDR2 (germline): SGHNT, YYREEE (reference sequence). There are 13 residues in the CDR3. Trimming cost V 1 base and J 3 bases, with 7 bases left between them. Only in-frame clones appear in the TCRdb table, and some are missing; sequencing was by immunoSEQ multiplex PCR. The repertoire includes 70,000 to 80,000 clones, approximately 83% of them detected once, and 20% to 25% sits in the top ten.

The sequence derives from a woman between 50 and 59 years old with renal cell carcinoma. V usage is TRBV5-4 and J usage is TRBJ1-2; D unclear. This material consisted of blood, taken from a patient whose treatment included radiotherapy and nephrectomy. CDR3 protein: CASSLTRDYGYTF. Written as DNA, the CDR3 is TGTGCCAGCAGCTTGACTCGCGACTATGGCTACACCTTC.